Following are 21 T cell receptor beta chains from one sample sequenced in a study of T cell responses to AZD1222 COVID-19 vaccine. Sequencing was performed with immunoSEQ multiplex PCR; in TCRdb, only in-frame clones are kept and a portion is missing. The data hold about 120,000 clones, with over 75% observed a single time. The sequenced sample was peripheral blood, obtained on day 0 of AZD1222 vaccination. Receptors were obtained from an adult in good health.

This chain connects TRBV5-1 to TRBJ1-1; D is possibly TRBD1 (5 bases). This CDR3 has 14 amino acids. Per the germline V gene, CDR1 is SGHRS and CDR2 is YFSETQ. Trimming stripped 3 bases from V and 1 base from J, with 10 bases between. CDR3 sequence: CASSSNTGNTEAFF. DNA of the CDR3: TGCGCCAGCAGCTCTAACACAGGGAACACTGAAGCTTTCTTT.

The rearrangement uses TRBV11-3 and TRBJ1-2, with 10 bases fitting TRBD1. This CDR3 region has 14 residues. Germline V gives CDR1 SGHNT, CDR2 YENEEA. V lost 7 bases and J lost 9; bases outside the gene matches: 11. The CDR3 region has the DNA TGTGCCAGCACCCGACAGGGGGCCCCTGGGCGCTACACCTTC. It translates to CASTRQGAPGRYTF.

This chain links TRBV30 with TRBJ2-1, with TRBD2 matching 11 bases. The CDR3 is 14 residues long. V was clipped by 2 bases and J by 12 bases; unmatched bases: 9. Per the germline V gene, CDR1 is GTSNPN and CDR2 is SVGIG (reference sequence). The CDR3 nucleotides read TGTGCCTGGAGTCTACTAGCGGGAGAGGGGGGGCAGTTCTTC. This codes for CAWSLLAGEGGQFF.

J is TRBJ2-5 and V is TRBV5-1, with 8 bases matching TRBD1. CDR3 size: 15 residues. Trimming removed 2 bases from V and 5 bases from J; junction bases left unmatched: 8. Germline V gene sequence: CDR1 SGHRS, CDR2 YFSETQ. The CDR3 here is CASSFWGQVEETQYF. DNA for the CDR3: TGCGCCAGCAGCTTTTGGGGACAGGTAGAGGAGACCCAGTACTTC.

Only one count was recorded for this clone. The chain employs TRBV30 and TRBJ1-1, with TRBD1 as a possible D gene (5 bases). V lost 4 bases, J lost 1 base, and 10 bases lay in between. In germline, CDR1 is GTSNPN, CDR2 SVGIG (reference sequence). The CDR3 runs to 13 residues. In DNA, the CDR3 is TGTGCCTGGACAAGGGGAGGGAACACTGAAGCTTTCTTT. This codes for CAWTRGGNTEAFF.

The chain employs TRBV28 and TRBJ1-6; 9 nucleotides match TRBD1. V shed 5 bases and J 10 bases; nucleotides not matched to a gene: 9. Germline V gene lookup returns CDR1 MDHEN and CDR2 SYDVKM. This CDR3 is built from 15 residues. The CDR3 DNA reads TGTGCCAGCAGTCCGCCGGGACAGGGCTACTCACCCCTCCACTTT. Translated, it gives CASSPPGQGYSPLHF. Full variable domain (outside the CDR3, taken from reference TRBV28 and TRBJ1-6): DVKVTQSSRYLVKRTGEKVFLECVQDMDHENMFWYRQDPGLGLRLIYFSYDVKMKEKGDIPEGYSVSREKKERFSLILESASTNQTSMYLCASSPPGQGYSPLHFGNGTRLTVT.

The chain has TRBV7-2 and TRBJ2-4; 11 bases are shared with TRBD2. V shed 5 bases, J shed 8 bases, and the junction held 14 bases outside the gene matches. This CDR3 has 17 amino acids. Germline-derived CDR1 and CDR2 are SGHTA and FQGNSA. CDR3 region: CASSNSFGTSGGDIQYF. The DNA for the CDR3 is TGTGCCAGCAGCAACTCTTTCGGGACTAGCGGCGGGGACATTCAGTACTTC.

V and J are TRBV28 and TRBJ1-2; TRBD1 is a possible D gene (5 bases). The CDR3 length is 16 residues. Trimming shortened V by 1 base and J by 0 bases, and 12 bases separated the two germline ends. CDR1 is MDHEN and CDR2 is SYDVKM in the germline V gene. CDR3 residues: CASSLLGLDTNYGYTF. For the CDR3, the DNA is TGTGCCAGCAGTTTATTGGGGTTGGACACTAACTATGGCTACACCTTC.

The chain carries TRBV4-1 and TRBJ1-2; 9 positions match TRBD1. Germline CDR1 is MGHRA and CDR2 is YSYEKL. This CDR3 has 16 amino acids. V shed 1 base, J shed 4 bases, and the junction held 7 bases outside the gene matches. CDR3 nucleotide sequence: TGCGCCAGCAGCCAAGGTCTGGGACAGGGCGCCTATGGCTACACCTTC. Residues: CASSQGLGQGAYGYTF.

In its sample, this clone was seen a few times. V usage is TRBV9 and J usage is TRBJ1-6; possible D gene TRBD1, 6 bases. This CDR3 comprises 14 residues. Germline assignment: CDR1 SGDLS and CDR2 YYNGEE. Trimming shortened V by 0 bases and J by 7 bases, and 8 bases separated the two germline ends. CDR3 sequence (DNA): TGTGCCAGCAGCGTAGGTCAGGGGAATTCACCCCTCCACTTT. It specifies CASSVGQGNSPLHF.

This chain connects TRBV19 to TRBJ2-1, with D possibly being TRBD1 or TRBD2 (5 bases each). This CDR3 has 15 residues. Germline V gene data show CDR1 as LNHDA and CDR2 as SQIVND (reference sequence). V lost 3 bases and J 2 bases, leaving 11 bases between the germline ends. CDR3 sequence: CASSIGRDPYNEQFF. CDR3 nucleotide sequence: TGTGCCAGTAGTATTGGTCGGGACCCCTACAATGAGCAGTTCTTC.

The genes are TRBV19 and TRBJ2-7; 8 nucleotides agree with TRBD1. Looked up from germline, CDR1 is LNHDA and CDR2 is SQIVND (reference sequence). J lost 6 bases, V lost 6 bases, and 10 bases had no gene match. The CDR3 totals 14 residues. CDR3: CASSNGQGGLEQYF. In DNA form, the CDR3 reads TGTGCCAGTAGCAACGGACAGGGCGGTCTCGAGCAGTACTTC.

This sequence joins TRBV12-3 or TRBV12-4 and TRBJ1-2; 7 bases agree with TRBD1. The CDR3 totals 11 residues. After removal of 6 bases from V and 5 bases from J, the junction contained 0 bases not matched to a gene. CDR3 sequence (DNA): TGTGCCAGCAGCAGGGGGTATGGCTACACCTTC. This gives the protein CASSRGYGYTF.

This rearrangement joins TRBV11-3 to TRBJ2-1; 9 nucleotides agree with TRBD2. After removal of 4 bases from V and 7 bases from J, the junction contained 11 bases not matched to a gene. The germline CDR1 and CDR2 sequences are SGHNT and YENEEA. The CDR3 has 16 residues. This CDR3 reads CASSYSGLAGGNEQFF. In nucleotides, the CDR3 is TGTGCCAGCAGCTACTCCGGGCTGGCGGGGGGGAATGAGCAGTTCTTC. The full variable domain, in which reference TRBV11-3 and TRBJ2-1 provide the parts outside the CDR3, is EAGVVQSPRYKIIEKKQPVAFWCNPISGHNTLYWYLQNLGQGPELLIRYENEEAVDDSQLPKDRFSAERLKGVDSTLKIQPAELGDSAVYLCASSYSGLAGGNEQFFGPGTRLTVL.

This chain joins TRBV18 and TRBJ1-2, with TRBD1 as a possible D gene (5 bases). Germline loops: CDR1 KGHSH, CDR2 LQKENI. The CDR3 consists of 19 residues. Between the trimmed V and J ends, which lost 6 bases and 6 bases, there was a span of 32 bases. CDR3 in amino acids: CASSKAAPTVYWGSDGYTF. In DNA, the CDR3 is TGTGCCAGCTCGAAAGCCGCGCCAACTGTCTATTGGGGCTCAGATGGCTACACCTTC.

This clone was seen only once. The chain uses TRBV14 and TRBJ1-1; D is unclear. The CDR3 loop spans 13 amino acids. The germline V gene encodes CDR1 SGHDN and CDR2 FVKESK. V lost 2 bases, J lost 0 bases, and 4 bases lay in between. CDR3 loop: CASSQQVNTEAFF. CDR3 nucleotides: TGTGCCAGCAGCCAACAGGTGAACACTGAAGCTTTCTTT.

The chain is built from TRBV11-2 and TRBJ2-7; 7 bases agree with TRBD2. Germline values: CDR1 SGHAT, CDR2 FQNNGV. The CDR3 is 15 residues long. The V segment lost 5 bases and the J segment 2 bases; nucleotides outside the gene matches: 9. This CDR3 reads CASSTGGDRAYEQYF. The CDR3 nucleotides read TGTGCCAGCAGCACGGGGGGAGACAGAGCCTACGAGCAGTACTTC.

This chain links TRBV4-1 with TRBJ1-2; D is perhaps TRBD1 (6 bases). The CDR3 extends over 16 amino acids. V lost 4 bases, J lost 5 bases, and 20 bases lay in between. CDR1 and CDR2 from the germline V gene are MGHRA and YSYEKL. The CDR3 sequence is CASSPPAIGGYYGYTF. For the CDR3, the DNA is TGCGCCAGCAGCCCCCCTGCAATAGGGGGTTATTATGGCTACACCTTC.

The chain links TRBV12-1 to TRBJ2-1; the table's D gene call, TRBD2, was not cross checked with the DNA. TRBV12-1 has pseudogene status. This CDR3 region has 19 residues. The CDR3 nucleotides are TGTGCCAGCAGCTCGCCTTCCGTTCTAGCGGAGATCCCCCACAATGAGCAGTTCTTC. This translates into CASSSPSVLAEIPHNEQFF.

This chain's CDR3 is CATSDPGTSVADTQYF. Written as DNA, the CDR3 is TGTGCCACCAGTGACCCCGGGACTAGCGTCGCAGATACGCAGTATTTT. The V gene is TRBV24-1, the J gene TRBJ2-3; TRBD2 agrees at 10 bases. The V gene end was trimmed by 4 bases and the J gene end by 4 bases; junction bases not matched to a gene: 7. CDR1 and CDR2 from the germline V gene are KGHDR and SFDVKD. The CDR3 length is 16 residues.

V is TRBV3-1 (or the pseudogene TRBV3-2) and J is TRBJ1-2; D possibly corresponds to TRBD1 (6 bases). Germline CDR1 is LGHDT and CDR2 is YNNKEL (reference sequence). CDR3 length: 15 amino acids. V lost 4 bases and J 5 bases, leaving 17 bases between the germline ends. The CDR3 DNA reads as TGTGCCAGCAGCCCACACGGACAGCTCAATTATGGCTACACCTTC. This codes for CASSPHGQLNYGYTF.